The entry below gives a single TCR beta chain sequence along with its context. No antigen is known for it. This record comes from a study of T cell repertoires in cytomegalovirus infection. TCRdb re-derived calls from the reads in MiXCR, one entry per CDR3 protein. The sample records 90,000 to 110,000 distinct CDR3 sequences, about 30% being singletons. From germline, CDR1 is SGHVS and CDR2 FQNEAQ. V lost 2 bases to trimming and J lost 4 bases; unmatched junction nucleotides: 4. The CDR3 runs 15 residues. This specimen consisted of CD8+ T cells from cultured PBMCs, obtained from culture after CMV antigen stimulation. The origin of this receptor is a human donor in good health (CMV status not recorded). Some clones in this sample may be carry-over from other donors' samples. V usage is TRBV7-8 and J usage is TRBJ2-3, with TRBD1 matching 9 bases. CDR3 protein: CASSLWGQGADTQYF. Here the CDR3 DNA reads TGTGCCAGCAGCTTATGGGGACAGGGCGCAGATACGCAGTATTTT. Supplemented by reference TRBV7-8 and TRBJ2-3, the full variable domain reads GAGVSQSPRYKVAKRGQDVALRCDPISGHVSLFWYQQALGQGPEFLTYFQNEAQLDKSGLPSDRFFAERPEGSVSTLKIQRTQQEDSAVYLCASSLWGQGADTQYFGPGTRLTVL.